This T cell receptor beta chain emerged from a study of cytomegalovirus exposure and HLA in healthy donors. Study observations and caveats: Around 160 TCR beta chains were listed as cytomegalovirus-associated. Whilst most TCR sequences proved rare, a subset of public TCRs occurred across many donors.

Both 60 Vbeta primers and 13 Jbeta primers went into the PCR. The assay was immunoSEQ multiplex PCR, and TCRdb's table has in-frame clones only and misses some. The sample holds roughly 150,000 clones, around four fifths seen once. Regarding this clone: The antigen remains unidentified.

Germline-derived CDR1 and CDR2 are SNHLY and FYNNEI. Trimming stripped 4 bases from V and 1 base from J, with 7 bases between. The CDR3 loop spans 13 amino acids. V gene TRBV2 combines with J gene TRBJ1-2; D not resolved. The sequence came from a male donor in good health and CMV-seronegative. The sample was PBMCs. For the CDR3, the DNA is TGTGCCAGCAGTGTACTATATAACTATGGCTACACCTTC. Translating gives CASSVLYNYGYTF.